This TCR beta chain was profiled in a study of shared clonotypes between healthy human individuals. CDR1 is LNHNV and CDR2 is YYDKDF in the germline V gene (reference sequence). The ends were cut back, 0 bases at V and 3 bases at J, with 12 bases in the middle. CDR3 length: 16 residues. Naive CD8 cells lacked CD45RO, underwent positive selection for CCR7 and left out terminally differentiated effector memory CD45RA+ cells. The donors, all of them Caucasian adults, lived in Nashville, Tennessee. TCRdb keeps only in-frame clones here, not all; method: immunoSEQ multiplex PCR. Of over 800,000 clones in the sample, about 91% were seen once.

Sequenced input: naive CD8+ T cells sorted from blood. This chain links TRBV15 with TRBJ1-5; the D gene is possibly TRBD1 (5 bases). The receptor comes from a man between 25 and 39 years old in good health. CDR3 sequence reads: CATSRDFSGLNQPQHF. The CDR3 nucleotides read TGTGCCACCAGCAGAGATTTCTCGGGACTCAATCAGCCCCAGCATTTT.